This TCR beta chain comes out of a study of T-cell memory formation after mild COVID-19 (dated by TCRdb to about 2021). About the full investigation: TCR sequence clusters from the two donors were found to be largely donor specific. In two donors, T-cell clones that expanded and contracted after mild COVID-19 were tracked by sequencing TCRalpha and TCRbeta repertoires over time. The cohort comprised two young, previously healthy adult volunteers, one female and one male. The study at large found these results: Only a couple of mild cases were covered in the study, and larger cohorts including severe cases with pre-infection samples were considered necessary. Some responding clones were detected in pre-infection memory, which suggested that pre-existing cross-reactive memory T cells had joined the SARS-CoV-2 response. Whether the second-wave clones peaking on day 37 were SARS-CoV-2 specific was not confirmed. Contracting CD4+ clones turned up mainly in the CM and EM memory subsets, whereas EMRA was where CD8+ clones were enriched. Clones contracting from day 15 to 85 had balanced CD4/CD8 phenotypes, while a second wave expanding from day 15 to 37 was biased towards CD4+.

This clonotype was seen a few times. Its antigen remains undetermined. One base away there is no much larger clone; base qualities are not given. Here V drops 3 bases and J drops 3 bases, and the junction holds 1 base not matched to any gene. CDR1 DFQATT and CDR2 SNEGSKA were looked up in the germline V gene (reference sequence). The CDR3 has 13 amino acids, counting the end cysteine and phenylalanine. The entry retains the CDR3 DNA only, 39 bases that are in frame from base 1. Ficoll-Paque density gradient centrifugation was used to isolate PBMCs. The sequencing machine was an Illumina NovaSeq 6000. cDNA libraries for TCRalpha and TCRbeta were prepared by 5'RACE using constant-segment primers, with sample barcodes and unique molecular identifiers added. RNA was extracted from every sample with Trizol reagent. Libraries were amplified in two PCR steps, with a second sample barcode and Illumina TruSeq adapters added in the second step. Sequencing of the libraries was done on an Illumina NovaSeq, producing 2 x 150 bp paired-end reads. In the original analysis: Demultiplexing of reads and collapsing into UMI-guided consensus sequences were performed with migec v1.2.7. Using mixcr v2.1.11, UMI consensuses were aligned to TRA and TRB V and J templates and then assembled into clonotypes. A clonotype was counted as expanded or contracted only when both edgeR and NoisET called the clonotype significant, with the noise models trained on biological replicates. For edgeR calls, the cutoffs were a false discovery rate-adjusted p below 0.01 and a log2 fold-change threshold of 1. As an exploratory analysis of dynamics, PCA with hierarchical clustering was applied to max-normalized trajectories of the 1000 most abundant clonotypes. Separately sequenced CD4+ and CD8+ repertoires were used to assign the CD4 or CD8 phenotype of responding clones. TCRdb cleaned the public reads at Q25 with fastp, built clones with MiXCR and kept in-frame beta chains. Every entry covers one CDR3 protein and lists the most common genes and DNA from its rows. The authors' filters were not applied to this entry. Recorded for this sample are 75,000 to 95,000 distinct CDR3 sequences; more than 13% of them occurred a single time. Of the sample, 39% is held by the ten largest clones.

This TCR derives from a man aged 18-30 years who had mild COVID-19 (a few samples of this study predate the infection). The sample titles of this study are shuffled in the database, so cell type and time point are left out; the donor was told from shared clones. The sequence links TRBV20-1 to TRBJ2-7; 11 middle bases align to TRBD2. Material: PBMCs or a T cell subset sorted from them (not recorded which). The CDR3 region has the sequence CSARTSGNYEQYF. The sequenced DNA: TGCAGTGCTAGGACTAGCGGGAACTACGAGCAGTACTTC.